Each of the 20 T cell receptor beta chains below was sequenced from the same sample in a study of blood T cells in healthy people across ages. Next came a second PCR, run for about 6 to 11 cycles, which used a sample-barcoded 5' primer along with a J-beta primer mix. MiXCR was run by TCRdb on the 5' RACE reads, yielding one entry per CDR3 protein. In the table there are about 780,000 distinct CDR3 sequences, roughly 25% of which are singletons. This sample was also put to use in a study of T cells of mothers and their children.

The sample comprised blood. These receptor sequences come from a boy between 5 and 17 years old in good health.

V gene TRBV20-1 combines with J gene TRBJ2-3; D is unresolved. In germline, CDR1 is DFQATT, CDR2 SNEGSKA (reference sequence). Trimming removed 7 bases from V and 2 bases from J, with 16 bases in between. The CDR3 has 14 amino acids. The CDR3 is CSGTPTITTDTQYF. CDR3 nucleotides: TGCAGTGGGACCCCGACGATCACCACAGATACGCAGTATTTT.

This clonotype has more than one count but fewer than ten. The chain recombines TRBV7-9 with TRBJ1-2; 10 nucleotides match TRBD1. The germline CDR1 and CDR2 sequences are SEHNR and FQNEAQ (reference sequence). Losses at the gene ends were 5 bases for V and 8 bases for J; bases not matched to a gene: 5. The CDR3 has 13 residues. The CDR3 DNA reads TGTGCCAGCAGCGCCCGGGACAGGGGAGGCTACACCTTC. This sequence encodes CASSARDRGGYTF.

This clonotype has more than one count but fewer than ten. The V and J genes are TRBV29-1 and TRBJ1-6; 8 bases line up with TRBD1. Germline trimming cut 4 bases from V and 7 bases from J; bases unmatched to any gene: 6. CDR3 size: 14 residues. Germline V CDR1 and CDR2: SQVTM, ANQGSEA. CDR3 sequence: CSVGGAGGNSPLHF. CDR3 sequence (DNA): TGCAGCGTTGGCGGAGCAGGGGGCAATTCACCCCTCCACTTT.

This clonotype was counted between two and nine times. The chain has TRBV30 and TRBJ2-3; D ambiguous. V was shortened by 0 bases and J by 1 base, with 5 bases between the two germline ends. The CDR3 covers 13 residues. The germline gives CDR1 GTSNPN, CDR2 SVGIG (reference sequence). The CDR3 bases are TGTGCCTGGAGTGTGATAGGCACAGATACGCAGTATTTT. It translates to CAWSVIGTDTQYF.

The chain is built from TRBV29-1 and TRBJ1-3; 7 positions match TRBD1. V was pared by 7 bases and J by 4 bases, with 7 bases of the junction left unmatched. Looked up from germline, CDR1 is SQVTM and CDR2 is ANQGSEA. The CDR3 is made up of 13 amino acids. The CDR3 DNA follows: TGCAGCGGAAGGGACAGTTCAGGAAACACCATATATTTT. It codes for CSGRDSSGNTIYF.

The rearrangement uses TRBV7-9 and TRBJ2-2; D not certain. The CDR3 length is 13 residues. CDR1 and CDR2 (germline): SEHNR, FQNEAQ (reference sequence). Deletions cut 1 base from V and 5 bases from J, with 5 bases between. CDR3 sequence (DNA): TGTGCCAGCAGCTTAGGGGCTACCGGGGAGCTGTTTTTT. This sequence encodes CASSLGATGELFF.

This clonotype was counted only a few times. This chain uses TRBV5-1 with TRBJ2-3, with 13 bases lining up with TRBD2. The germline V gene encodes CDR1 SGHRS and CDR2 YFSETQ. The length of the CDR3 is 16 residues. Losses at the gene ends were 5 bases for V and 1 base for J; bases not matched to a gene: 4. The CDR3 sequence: CASSTGTSGGTDTQYF. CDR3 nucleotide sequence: TGCGCCAGCAGTACCGGGACTAGCGGGGGCACAGATACGCAGTATTTT.

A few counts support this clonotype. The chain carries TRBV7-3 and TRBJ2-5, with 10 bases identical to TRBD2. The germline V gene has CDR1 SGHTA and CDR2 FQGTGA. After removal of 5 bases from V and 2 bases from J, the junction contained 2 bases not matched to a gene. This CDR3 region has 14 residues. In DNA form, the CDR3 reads TGTGCCAGCAGCCAGACTAGCGGGCAAGAGACCCAGTACTTC. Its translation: CASSQTSGQETQYF.

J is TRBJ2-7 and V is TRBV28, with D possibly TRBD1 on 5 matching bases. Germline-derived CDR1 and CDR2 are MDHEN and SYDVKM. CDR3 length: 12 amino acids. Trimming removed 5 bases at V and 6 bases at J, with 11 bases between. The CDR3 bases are TGTGCCAGCAGTGACAGCACCTGCGAGCAGTACTTC. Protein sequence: CASSDSTCEQYF.

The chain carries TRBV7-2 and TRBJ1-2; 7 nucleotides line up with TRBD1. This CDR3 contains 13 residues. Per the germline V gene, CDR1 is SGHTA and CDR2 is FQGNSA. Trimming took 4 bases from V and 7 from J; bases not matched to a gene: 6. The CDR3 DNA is TGTGCCAGCAGCTCGGACAGGCTCCTTGGCTACACCTTC. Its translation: CASSSDRLLGYTF.

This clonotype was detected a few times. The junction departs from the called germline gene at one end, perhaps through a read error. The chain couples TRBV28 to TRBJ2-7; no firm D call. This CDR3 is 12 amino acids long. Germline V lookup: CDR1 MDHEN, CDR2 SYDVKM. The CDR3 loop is CASSWLRDEQHF. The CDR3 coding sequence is TGTGCCAGCAGCTGGCTACGTGACGAGCAGCACTTC.

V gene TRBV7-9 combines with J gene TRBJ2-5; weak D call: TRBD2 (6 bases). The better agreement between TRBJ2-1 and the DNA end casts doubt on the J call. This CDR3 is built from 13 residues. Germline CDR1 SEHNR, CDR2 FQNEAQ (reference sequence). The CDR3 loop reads CASSFRGIDEQFF. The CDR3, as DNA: TGTGCCAGCAGCTTTCGGGGGATAGATGAGCAGTTCTTC.

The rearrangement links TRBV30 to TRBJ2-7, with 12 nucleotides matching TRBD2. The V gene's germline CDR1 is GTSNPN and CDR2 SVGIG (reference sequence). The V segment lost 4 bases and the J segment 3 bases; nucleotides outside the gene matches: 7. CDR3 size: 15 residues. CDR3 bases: TGTGCCTGGAAAGGGACTAGCGGGTCCTACTACGAGCAGTACTTC. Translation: CAWKGTSGSYYEQYF. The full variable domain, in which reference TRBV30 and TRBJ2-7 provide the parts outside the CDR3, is SQTIHQWPATLVQPVGSPLSLECTVEGTSNPNLYWYRQAAGRGLQLLFYSVGIGQISSEVPQNLSASRPQDRQFILSSKKLLLSDSGFYLCAWKGTSGSYYEQYFGPGTRLTVT.

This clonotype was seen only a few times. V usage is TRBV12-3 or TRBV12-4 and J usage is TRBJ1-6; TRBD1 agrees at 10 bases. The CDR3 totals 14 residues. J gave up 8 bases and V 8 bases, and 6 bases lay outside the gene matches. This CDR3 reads CASDQTGGHSPLHF. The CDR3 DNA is TGTGCCAGCGACCAGACAGGGGGCCATTCACCCCTCCACTTT.

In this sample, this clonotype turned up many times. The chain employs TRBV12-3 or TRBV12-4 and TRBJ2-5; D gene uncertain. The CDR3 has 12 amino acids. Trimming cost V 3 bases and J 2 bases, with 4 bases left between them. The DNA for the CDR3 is TGTGCCAGCAGTTTTCGGCAAGAGACCCAGTACTTC. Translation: CASSFRQETQYF.

The CDR3 sequence: CSARAPSGSSYEQYF. The CDR3 DNA reads TGCAGTGCTAGAGCCCCTAGTGGGAGCTCCTACGAGCAGTACTTC. The V gene is TRBV20-1, the J gene TRBJ2-7, with D perhaps matching TRBD2 (5 bases). Germline values: CDR1 DFQATT, CDR2 SNEGSKA (reference sequence). V was trimmed by 1 base and J by 0 bases, leaving 13 bases between them. The CDR3 length is 15 residues.

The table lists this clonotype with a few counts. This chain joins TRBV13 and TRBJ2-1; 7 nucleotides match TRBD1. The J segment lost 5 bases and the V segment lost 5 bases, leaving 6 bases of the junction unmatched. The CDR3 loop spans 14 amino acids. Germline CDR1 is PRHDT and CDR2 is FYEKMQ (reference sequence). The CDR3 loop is CASSLRGLNNEQFF. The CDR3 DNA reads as TGTGCCAGCAGCCTCAGGGGGTTAAACAATGAGCAGTTCTTC. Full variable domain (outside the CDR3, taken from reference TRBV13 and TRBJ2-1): AAGVIQSPRHLIKEKRETATLKCYPIPRHDTVYWYQQGPGQDPQFLISFYEKMQSDKGSIPDRFSAQQFSDYHSELNMSSLELGDSALYFCASSLRGLNNEQFFGPGTRLTVL.

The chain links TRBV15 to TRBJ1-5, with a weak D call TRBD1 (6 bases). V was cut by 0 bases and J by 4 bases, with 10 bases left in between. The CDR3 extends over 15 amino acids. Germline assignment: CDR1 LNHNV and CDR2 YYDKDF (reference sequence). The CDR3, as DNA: TGTGCCACCAGCAGAGATCCCAGGGGAAATCAGCCCCAGCATTTT. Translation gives CATSRDPRGNQPQHF.

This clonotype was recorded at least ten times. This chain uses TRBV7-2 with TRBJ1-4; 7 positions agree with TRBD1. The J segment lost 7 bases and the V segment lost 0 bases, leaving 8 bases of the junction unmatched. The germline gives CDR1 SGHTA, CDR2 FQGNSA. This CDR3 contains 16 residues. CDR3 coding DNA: TGTGCCAGCAGCTTAGCAGCGACAGGGCGGAGTGAAAAACTGTTTTTT. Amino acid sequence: CASSLAATGRSEKLFF. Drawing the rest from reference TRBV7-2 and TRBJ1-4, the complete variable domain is GAGVSQSPSNKVTEKGKDVELRCDPISGHTALYWYRQSLGQGLEFLIYFQGNSAPDKSGLPSDRFSAERTGGSVSTLTIQRTQQEDSAVYLCASSLAATGRSEKLFFGSGTQLSVL.

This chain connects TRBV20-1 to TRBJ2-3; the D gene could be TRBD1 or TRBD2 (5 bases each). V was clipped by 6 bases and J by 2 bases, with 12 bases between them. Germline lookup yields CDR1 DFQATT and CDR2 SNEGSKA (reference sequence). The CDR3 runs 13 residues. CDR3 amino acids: CSAGDDYTDTQYF. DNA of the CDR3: TGCAGTGCAGGGGACGACTACACAGATACGCAGTATTTT.